The T cell receptor beta chain described here comes from a study of shared clonotypes between healthy human individuals (dated by TCRdb to the early 2020s). Concerning the study at large: A couple of women and a few men aged 18 to 49 years were included in the cohort. Per donor, three plates each were used for CD4 naive and CD4 memory, two for CD8 naive, and one for CD8 memory. Between about 0.85 and 10 billion PBMCs per donor were obtained by leukapheresis. To estimate repertoire size and how much clonotypes are shared between individuals, the study performed deep sequencing of blood TCR repertoires from a handful of healthy adults. Libraries were prepared and TCR repertoires were sequenced by different laboratories using diverse techniques, in order to increase sequencing depth and limit assay-specific biases.

This clone was counted once. Its antigen target is currently unknown. No base quality values were provided; no much bigger clone lies one nucleotide off. The CDR3, cysteine through phenylalanine, is 15 amino acids long. Of the read, only the CDR3 DNA is kept; its 45 bases are in frame from base 1. In the germline V gene, CDR1 corresponds to SGHRS and CDR2 to YFSETQ. V and J are truncated by 5 bases and 6 bases respectively, leaving an intervening sequence of 18 bases. TCR CDR3 regions were amplified from genomic DNA by multiplex PCR using the deep immunoSEQ assay. Genomic DNA extracted from each cell subset was distributed evenly over all wells of several immunoSEQ 96-well plates, and each plate served as one replicate. Each replicate PCR for sorted subsets received around 0.2 ug genomic DNA, equal to about 30,000 T cell genomes. The purified libraries were quantified using a Qubit 3.0 fluorometer, sized with a Bioanalyzer 2100, and then quantified again using the KAPA Library Quantification kit. Each immunoSEQ 96-well plate was sequenced on its own single-read 150-cycle Illumina NextSeq 550 flow cell. Per the original workflow: Because the immunoSEQ output included only junctional sequences and no quality scores, the filtering could not be the same as the filtering used for full-length reads. To assign V/J genes and CDR3, sequences were annotated using PyIR, a Python wrapper for IgBLAST v1.9, with IMGT germline references. Reads with weak V/J assignments (E-value above 1e-6), missing CDR3, stop codons, out-of-frame junctions, or ambiguous translated residues were removed. V3J clonotypes were defined by identical inferred V gene, J gene, and CDR3 amino acid sequence. Percentage overlap between repertoires was computed as shared unique clonotypes divided by the size of the smaller repertoire. Richness of each repertoire was evaluated using RTK rarefaction, the Chao1 estimator, and Recon v2.1 estimates of unobserved clonotypes. Generation probabilities for all TCRbeta clonotypes obtained by the gDNA method from a handful of donors were computed using OLGA. TCRdb holds this immuneACCESS table with in-frame rearrangements only. Some clones are missing; in checked studies, unresolved V genes explain under half, and the rest has no known cause. Clone size and the V and J calls come from that table; the DNA yielded D and trimming. Counted in this sample were 660,000 or so clones; around 96% of them appeared once. The top ten clones comprise about 0.12% of the sample.

Overall study results and their limits: When several donors were compared, the shared fraction of clonotypes was about 5.4% for naive CD4, approximately 3.5% for naive CD8, 2% to 2.5% for memory CD4, and about 0.36% for memory CD8. Estimated clonotype richness was generally larger for naive than for memory subsets. Compared with non-shared clonotypes, the clonotypes found in all four sorted-subset donors had higher generation probabilities. Rarefaction of sorted-subset datasets indicated incomplete sequencing despite the large sequencing depth. Because the study included a small number of donors, the genetic and exposure-history diversity represented was limited. Pairwise subsampling led to the expectation that sequencing depth would affect the degree of clonotype sharing among donors. Sampling was restricted to blood, and TCR repertoires in tissues likely differ from the TCR repertoires found in blood.

For the CD8 naive samples, CD45RO-negative cells were positively selected for CCR7, yielding a CD45RA+CCR7+ population from which TemRA cells were excluded. The donors were healthy, HIV-negative adults with no recently reported acute infections or vaccinations. All donors were Caucasian adults living in Nashville, Tennessee, USA. Blood was obtained by leukapheresis, after which PBMCs were separated by Ficoll-Histopaque density gradient centrifugation and cryopreserved in liquid nitrogen vapor phase. Analytical flow cytometry was used to check the purity and quantity of each magnetically sorted T cell population. Each sorted fraction had its genomic DNA isolated and then quantified by UV absorbance on a Nanodrop 2000c.

The receptor was derived from a woman aged 25 to 45 in good health. The chain uses TRBV5-1 and TRBJ1-5; possibly the D gene is TRBD1, per 5 matching bases. Sample: naive CD8+ T cells sorted from blood. The label giving this sample's cell subset or site can be read as: CD45RA+CCR7+. In nucleotides, the sequence is TGCGCCAGCAGTGAGGGGCAAGCCGGAGGTCAGCCCCAGCATTTT. It translates as CASSEGQAGGQPQHF.